This T cell receptor beta chain was identified during a study of CD8 T cells in Susac syndrome. RNA in amounts of 0.5 to 1 ug was reverse transcribed with random hexamers. TCRdb reprocessed the immunoSEQ multiplex PCR reads via MiXCR and lists one record per CDR3 protein. Here the sample spans about 210,000 distinct CDR3 sequences, around 96% being singletons. The authors negatively isolated CD8+ and CD4+ T cells and FACS-enriched TEMRA cells. This CDR3 spans 14 amino acids. V shed 5 bases and J 2 bases; nucleotides not matched to a gene: 5. The germline CDR1 and CDR2 sequences are SGHTA and FQGNSA. The specimen was CD4+ T cells from PBMCs. The TCR was taken from a human donor with multiple sclerosis. The V and J genes are TRBV7-2 and TRBJ1-1, with 7 bases aligning to TRBD1. This CDR3 reads CASSRQGFNTEAFF. DNA of the CDR3: TGTGCCAGCAGCCGACAGGGTTTCAACACTGAAGCTTTCTTT.